These 7 T cell receptor beta chains were all obtained from the same sample, sequenced in a study of T cells in Graves' hyperthyroidism and ophthalmopathy. Amplification yielded TCR beta CDR3 regions, with RNA transcripts as the source. First-round RT-PCR of the TCR CDR3 relied on the HTBI primer set. TCRdb processed the multiplex PCR reads anew with MiXCR; each CDR3 protein has one entry. The sample yields 300,000 to 450,000 distinct CDR3 sequences, 13% seen once. Sample: blood. Receptor source: a woman aged 18-29 years with Graves' hyperthyroidism.

This clonotype was counted at least ten times. The V call is TRBV7-9, the J call TRBJ2-7; D is unresolved. V lost 6 bases and J 0 bases, leaving 12 bases between the germline ends. The V gene's germline CDR1 is SEHNR and CDR2 FQNEAQ (reference sequence). The CDR3 loop spans 14 amino acids. The DNA for the CDR3 is TGTGCCAGCAGTCCCCCGGGCAGCTCCTACGAGCAGTACTTC. Amino acid sequence: CASSPPGSSYEQYF.

This clonotype was observed a handful of times. The CDR3 DNA follows: TGTGCCAGCAGCTCACGCCCGCGGGACAGGGGATGGAATCAGCCCCAGCATTTT. Translation gives CASSSRPRDRGWNQPQHF. The gene calls are TRBV7-3 and TRBJ1-5, with 10 bases aligning to TRBD1. Trimming removed 4 bases from V and 4 bases from J; junction bases left unmatched: 13. This CDR3 region has 18 residues. Germline loops: CDR1 SGHTA, CDR2 FQGTGA.

This clonotype was detected many times. The genes are TRBV6-1 and TRBJ2-1, with 16 bases matching TRBD2. The CDR3 length is 20 residues. CDR1 is MNHNS, CDR2 SASEGT, per germline. V trimming: 2 bases; J trimming: 7 bases; junction bases outside the gene matches: 14. The CDR3 loop reads CASSEWGLGLAGGLKNEQFF. The DNA for the CDR3 is TGTGCCAGCAGTGAATGGGGCCTGGGACTAGCGGGGGGGCTTAAGAATGAGCAGTTCTTC.

This clonotype was seen repeatedly, ten times or more. The chain couples TRBV9 to TRBJ1-2; a weak D match, TRBD1 (5 bases). Germline V gene sequence: CDR1 SGDLS, CDR2 YYNGEE. Trimming took off 0 bases at V and 4 bases at J, with 13 bases between the two ends. The CDR3 covers 15 residues. CDR3 nucleotides: TGTGCCAGCAGCGTAGGAGGCATGACAGCCTATGGCTACACCTTC. Amino acid sequence: CASSVGGMTAYGYTF.

Many counts were recorded for this clonotype. V gene TRBV7-9 combines with J gene TRBJ1-2; D not certain. This CDR3 has 14 amino acids. Per the germline V gene, CDR1 is SEHNR and CDR2 is FQNEAQ (reference sequence). V gave up 2 bases and J gave up 7 bases, with 14 bases separating them. This CDR3 is CASSLSPSVGGYTF. The CDR3 nucleotides are TGTGCCAGCAGCTTAAGTCCTTCTGTGGGTGGCTACACCTTC.

This clonotype was picked up many times. The chain links TRBV7-2 to TRBJ1-1; perhaps TRBD1 as D (6 bases). CDR3 length: 13 amino acids. The V end was cut by 8 bases, the J end by 3 bases, with 13 bases between. CDR1 is SGHTA, CDR2 FQGNSA, per germline. CDR3 DNA sequence: TGTGCCAGCGGAACAGGGTTTGACACTGAAGCTTTCTTT. Encoded protein: CASGTGFDTEAFF.

The V and J genes are TRBV2 and TRBJ2-6; TRBD2 agrees at 9 bases. The length of the CDR3 is 19 residues. Germline loops: CDR1 SNHLY, CDR2 FYNNEI. The trim removed 4 bases at V and 1 base at J, leaving 11 bases unmatched. The chain's CDR3 is CASSGGLADYNSGANVLTF. The CDR3 nucleotides read TGTGCCAGCAGTGGGGGACTAGCTGATTACAATTCTGGGGCCAACGTCCTGACTTTC.